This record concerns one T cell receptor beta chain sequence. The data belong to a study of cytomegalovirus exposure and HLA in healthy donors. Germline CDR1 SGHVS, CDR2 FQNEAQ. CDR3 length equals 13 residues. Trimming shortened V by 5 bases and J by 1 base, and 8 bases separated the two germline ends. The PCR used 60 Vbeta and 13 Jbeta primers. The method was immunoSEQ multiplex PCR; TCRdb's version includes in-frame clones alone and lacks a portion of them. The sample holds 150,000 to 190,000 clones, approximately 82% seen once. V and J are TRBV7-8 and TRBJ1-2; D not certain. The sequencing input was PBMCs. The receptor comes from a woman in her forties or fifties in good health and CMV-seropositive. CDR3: CASSRTVNYGYTF. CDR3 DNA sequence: TGTGCCAGCAGCCGTACGGTTAACTATGGCTACACCTTC. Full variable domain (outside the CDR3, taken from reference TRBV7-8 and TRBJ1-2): GAGVSQSPRYKVAKRGQDVALRCDPISGHVSLFWYQQALGQGPEFLTYFQNEAQLDKSGLPSDRFFAERPEGSVSTLKIQRTQQEDSAVYLCASSRTVNYGYTFGSGTRLTVV.